This T cell receptor (beta chain) is from a study of blood T cell repertoires in COVID-19. For the study at large: Material from acute and convalescent COVID-19 was sourced from the United States, Italy and Spain. T cells, B-cell-depleted T cells, or PBMCs provided the cDNA or gDNA that served as material.

V shed 4 bases and J shed 8 bases, with 14 bases lying between them. CDR3 length: 12 residues. Germline assignment: CDR1 GTSNPN and CDR2 SVGIG (reference sequence). As handled by the study authors: Scientists estimated how many nucleated cells there were by amplifying reference gene primers. The protocol was immunoSEQ multiplex PCR, while the TCRdb copy is restricted to in-frame clones and leaves out a portion. The D gene and trimming were derived from the DNA, and the V and J assignments and clone size from that table. The sample yields 22,000 or so clones, about 88% seen once. The sample comprised peripheral blood. This chain uses TRBV30 with TRBJ1-2, with D perhaps matching TRBD1 (5 bases). This TCR came from a human donor in a cohort sampled during active COVID-19. The donor label of this sample is uncertain. The CDR3 region has the DNA TGTGCCTGGACCCAGGGCGATAAGGGCTACACCTTC. Its protein product is CAWTQGDKGYTF.